Many counts were recorded for the clone carrying this T cell receptor beta chain. Its matching antigen is unknown. Researchers took RNA transcripts and amplified the TCR beta CDR3 regions from them. The TCR CDR3 first-round RT-PCR relied on the HTBI primer set. One entry per CDR3 protein results from TCRdb running MiXCR on the multiplex PCR reads. The sample carries about 640,000 distinct CDR3 sequences, roughly 20% recorded once. The data derive from a study of T cells in Graves' hyperthyroidism and ophthalmopathy. Per the germline V gene, CDR1 is MNHEY and CDR2 is SVGEGT. This CDR3 has 14 residues. Germline trimming cut 2 bases from V and 5 bases from J; bases unmatched to any gene: 0. Study-level findings and limits: Most thyroid clonotypes expanded above 0.001 appeared in blood too.

Sequenced material: blood. The V and J genes are TRBV6-2 or TRBV6-3 and TRBJ2-7; 13 nucleotides match TRBD2. The clonotype originates from a man aged 30-40 years with Graves' ophthalmopathy. CDR3 residues: CASSYGLAGDEQYF. CDR3 nucleotide sequence: TGTGCCAGCAGTTACGGACTAGCGGGAGACGAGCAGTACTTC.